The rows below give T cell receptor beta chains drawn from one sample of a study of post-analysis software for immune sequencing data. TCRdb called the PCR reads again in MiXCR, with one record for every CDR3 protein. Here the sample spans approximately 660,000 distinct CDR3 sequences, roughly three fifths being singletons. The sequencing sample was made of blood. These receptors all come from a girl aged 2 to 10 with multiple sclerosis. Each CDR3 is given with its conserved first and last residue. The D gene is left open where the match is weak. Size is stated for part of the rows, as once, few or many counts, or as a class when the clone is expanded.

j_call: TRBJ1-5
v_call: TRBV15
d_call: TRBD1
clone_size: -
cdr3_length: 16
cdr3_aa: CATSTPWDRGGQPQHF
cdr3_nt: TGTGCCACCAGCACCCCTTGGGACAGGGGCGGTCAGCCCCAGCATTTT

j_call: TRBJ2-3
v_call: TRBV9
d_call: -
clone_size: -
cdr3_length: 15
cdr3_aa: CASSARTPQTDTQYF
cdr3_nt: TGTGCCAGCAGCGCACGGACTCCGCAGACAGATACGCAGTATTTT

j_call: TRBJ2-2
v_call: TRBV29-1
d_call: TRBD1
clone_size: once
cdr3_length: 13
cdr3_aa: CATGDVDTGELFF
cdr3_nt: TGCGCTACAGGGGATGTGGACACCGGGGAGCTGTTTTTT

j_call: TRBJ2-5
v_call: TRBV7-2
d_call: TRBD2
clone_size: -
cdr3_length: 18
cdr3_aa: CASSLEGGSGSAAETQYF
cdr3_nt: TGTGCCAGCAGCTTAGAGGGCGGTAGCGGGTCGGCAGCGGAGACCCAGTACTTC

j_call: TRBJ2-3
v_call: TRBV6-1
d_call: -
clone_size: -
cdr3_length: 13
cdr3_aa: CASSVQVGDTQYF
cdr3_nt: TGTGCCAGCAGTGTACAGGTCGGAGATACGCAGTATTTT

j_call: TRBJ2-3
v_call: TRBV20-1
d_call: TRBD2
clone_size: -
cdr3_length: 16
cdr3_aa: CSAFTSGGAETDTQYF
cdr3_nt: TGCAGTGCTTTTACTAGCGGGGGGGCCGAGACAGATACGCAGTATTTT

j_call: TRBJ1-5
v_call: TRBV20-1
d_call: -
clone_size: few
cdr3_length: 14
cdr3_aa: CSARGGGSNQPQHF
cdr3_nt: TGCAGTGCTAGGGGGGGAGGCAGCAATCAGCCCCAGCATTTT

j_call: TRBJ1-1
v_call: TRBV4-3
d_call: -
clone_size: -
cdr3_length: 20
cdr3_aa: CASSQDPGQFGEQVNTEAFF
cdr3_nt: TGCGCCAGCAGCCAAGACCCAGGACAGTTCGGGGAACAGGTGAACACTGAAGCTTTCTTT

j_call: TRBJ1-2
v_call: TRBV29-1
d_call: -
clone_size: once
cdr3_length: 12
cdr3_aa: CSVTGQNDGYTF
cdr3_nt: TGCAGCGTTACAGGGCAGAACGATGGCTACACCTTC

j_call: TRBJ2-1
v_call: TRBV7-2
d_call: -
clone_size: -
cdr3_length: 14
cdr3_aa: CASSLGDRGHEQFF
cdr3_nt: TGTGCCAGCAGCTTAGGAGATCGGGGCCATGAGCAGTTCTTC

j_call: TRBJ2-3
v_call: TRBV29-1
d_call: -
clone_size: many
cdr3_length: 13
cdr3_aa: CSVGIGAVDTQYF
cdr3_nt: TGCAGCGTTGGGATAGGGGCCGTAGATACGCAGTATTTT

j_call: TRBJ2-3
v_call: TRBV6-1
d_call: -
clone_size: -
cdr3_length: 15
cdr3_aa: CASFLGVTYTDTQYF
cdr3_nt: TGTGCCAGTTTCCTCGGGGTGACCTACACAGATACGCAGTATTTT

j_call: TRBJ2-3
v_call: TRBV29-1
d_call: TRBD2
clone_size: -
cdr3_length: 13
cdr3_aa: CSVGTSAPDTQYF
cdr3_nt: TGCAGCGTTGGGACTAGCGCACCAGATACGCAGTATTTT

j_call: TRBJ2-5
v_call: TRBV12-5
d_call: TRBD1
clone_size: -
cdr3_length: 15
cdr3_aa: CASASSGTGQETQYF
cdr3_nt: TGTGCTAGTGCCTCGTCGGGGACAGGGCAAGAGACCCAGTACTTC

j_call: TRBJ1-2
v_call: TRBV5-6
d_call: -
clone_size: -
cdr3_length: 14
cdr3_aa: CASSTVSGSGGYTF
cdr3_nt: TGTGCCAGCAGCACCGTGTCGGGGAGTGGTGGCTACACCTTC

j_call: TRBJ2-1
v_call: TRBV2
d_call: TRBD2
clone_size: few
cdr3_length: 14
cdr3_aa: CASPGLADLNEQFF
cdr3_nt: TGTGCCAGCCCCGGGCTAGCGGACCTCAATGAGCAGTTCTTC

j_call: TRBJ2-1
v_call: TRBV5-6
d_call: -
clone_size: few
cdr3_length: 17
cdr3_aa: CASSPPAGRAPYNEQFF
cdr3_nt: TGTGCCAGCAGCCCGCCGGCGGGACGGGCTCCCTACAATGAGCAGTTCTTC

j_call: TRBJ2-2
v_call: TRBV12-3/TRBV12-4
d_call: -
clone_size: -
cdr3_length: 12
cdr3_aa: CASNRDGGELFF
cdr3_nt: TGTGCCAGCAATCGCGACGGCGGGGAGCTGTTTTTT

j_call: TRBJ2-7
v_call: TRBV30
d_call: TRBD1
clone_size: once
cdr3_length: 14
cdr3_aa: CAWTRTGGSYEQYF
cdr3_nt: TGTGCCTGGACCAGGACAGGGGGTTCCTACGAGCAGTACTTC

j_call: TRBJ2-1
v_call: TRBV5-1
d_call: -
clone_size: -
cdr3_length: 16
cdr3_aa: CASSSWTEVTYNEQFF
cdr3_nt: TGCGCCAGCAGCTCATGGACGGAGGTAACCTACAATGAGCAGTTCTTC

j_call: TRBJ2-7
v_call: TRBV10-2
d_call: TRBD2
clone_size: -
cdr3_length: 16
cdr3_aa: CASTVGTSGAPGEQYF
cdr3_nt: TGCGCCAGCACGGTAGGGACTAGCGGGGCTCCGGGCGAGCAGTACTTC

j_call: TRBJ2-1
v_call: TRBV5-1
d_call: -
clone_size: -
cdr3_length: 15
cdr3_aa: CASRVLDSLYNEQFF
cdr3_nt: TGCGCCAGCAGGGTTTTGGACAGTCTATACAATGAGCAGTTCTTC

j_call: TRBJ2-5
v_call: TRBV29-1
d_call: -
clone_size: -
cdr3_length: 14
cdr3_aa: CSAARTPGGETQYF
cdr3_nt: TGCAGCGCGGCCAGAACGCCCGGCGGGGAGACCCAGTACTTC

j_call: TRBJ2-3
v_call: TRBV3-1
d_call: -
clone_size: few
cdr3_length: 14
cdr3_aa: CASSRPPHSDTQYF
cdr3_nt: TGTGCCAGCAGCCGCCCCCCACATTCAGATACGCAGTATTTT

j_call: TRBJ2-1
v_call: TRBV20-1
d_call: TRBD2
clone_size: -
cdr3_length: 17
cdr3_aa: CSASAASGSMTYNEQFF
cdr3_nt: TGCAGTGCTAGTGCTGCTAGCGGGAGCATGACCTACAATGAGCAGTTCTTC

j_call: TRBJ2-2
v_call: TRBV28
d_call: -
clone_size: -
cdr3_length: 14
cdr3_aa: CASSRTPNTGELFF
cdr3_nt: TGTGCCAGCAGCCGGACACCAAACACCGGGGAGCTGTTTTTT

j_call: TRBJ2-6
v_call: TRBV27
d_call: -
clone_size: medium-sized
cdr3_length: 12
cdr3_aa: CASSSPANVLTF
cdr3_nt: TGTGCCAGCAGTTCCCCGGCCAACGTCCTGACTTTC

j_call: TRBJ2-1
v_call: TRBV29-1
d_call: TRBD2
clone_size: -
cdr3_length: 16
cdr3_aa: CSGWLKRGSSYNEQFF
cdr3_nt: TGCAGCGGGTGGTTAAAGCGGGGGAGCTCCTACAATGAGCAGTTCTTC

j_call: TRBJ2-5
v_call: TRBV7-9
d_call: -
clone_size: few
cdr3_length: 15
cdr3_aa: CAYRSGRRVGETQYF
cdr3_nt: TGTGCCTACAGGTCGGGACGTCGGGTAGGAGAGACCCAGTACTTC

j_call: TRBJ1-6
v_call: TRBV5-6
d_call: -
clone_size: few
cdr3_length: 17
cdr3_aa: CASSPSRHSSYNSPLHF
cdr3_nt: TGTGCCAGCAGCCCCTCCCGACACAGCTCCTATAATTCACCCCTCCACTTT

j_call: TRBJ1-4
v_call: TRBV5-1
d_call: -
clone_size: once
cdr3_length: 15
cdr3_aa: CASSLGDPSREKLFF
cdr3_nt: TGCGCCAGCAGCTTGGGGGACCCCTCGAGAGAAAAACTGTTTTTT

j_call: TRBJ1-1
v_call: TRBV5-4
d_call: -
clone_size: -
cdr3_length: 15
cdr3_aa: CASSPPTGSNTEAFF
cdr3_nt: TGTGCCAGCAGCCCCCCCACAGGATCGAACACTGAAGCTTTCTTT

j_call: TRBJ2-7
v_call: TRBV4-1
d_call: -
clone_size: -
cdr3_length: 15
cdr3_aa: CASSHGTVRTYEQYF
cdr3_nt: TGCGCCAGCAGCCATGGGACTGTCCGGACCTACGAGCAGTACTTC

j_call: TRBJ2-7
v_call: TRBV15
d_call: -
clone_size: -
cdr3_length: 14
cdr3_aa: CATSRDLRGYEQYF
cdr3_nt: TGTGCCACCAGCAGAGATCTTAGGGGGTACGAGCAGTACTTC